Listed below are T cell receptor beta chains from one sample, sequenced in a study of OX40 agonist ivuxolimab in advanced cancers. Here immunoSEQ multiplex PCR was the method, and the copy in TCRdb shows in-frame clones only, minus some. Here the sample spans 55,000 to 65,000 clones, more than 65% being singletons. The specimen comprised CD4+ or CD8+ T cells sorted from blood, sampled in a trial of the OX40 agonist ivuxolimab. The receptors originated from an adult with an advanced solid tumor such as melanoma, head and neck, liver or kidney cancer. Both conserved end residues are part of each CDR3. D genes are given only for firm matches. The listing skips clone size in some rows; elsewhere it reads once, few, many or a size class.

cdr3_nt cdr3_aa v_call clone_size j_call d_call
TGCAGCGCACGGACAGGGGCCTACGAGCAGTACTTC CSARTGAYEQYF TRBV29-1 . TRBJ2-7 TRBD1
TGTGCCACCGGCTACGAGCAGTACTTC CATGYEQYF TRBV6-6 . TRBJ2-7 .
TGCGCCAGCAGCTTGGGGGACAGGGGGCTGAACACTGAAGCTTTCTTT CASSLGDRGLNTEAFF TRBV5-1 few TRBJ1-1 TRBD1
TGCGCCAGCAGCCAAGATGGCTGGGGGCGCGGTGGCTACACCTTC CASSQDGWGRGGYTF TRBV4-1 . TRBJ1-2 .
TGTGCCAGCTCACCCTCCGCCGGCGGGGGCGGCTATGGCTACACCTTC CASSPSAGGGGYGYTF TRBV18 . TRBJ1-2 .
TGCAGCGTTGAAACCTCTGGGGCCAACGTCCTGACTTTC CSVETSGANVLTF TRBV29-1 few TRBJ2-6 .
TGTGCCAGCAGCGTAGATGTTAGCGGGGCCCAAGAGACCCAGTACTTC CASSVDVSGAQETQYF TRBV9 . TRBJ2-5 TRBD2
TGTGCCAGCAGCGTAGGATTCTGGGACAGGAATATCGACGAGCAGTACTTC CASSVGFWDRNIDEQYF TRBV9 . TRBJ2-7 TRBD1
TGTGCCAGCAGCTTTGGGACAGACTCCTACGAGCAGTACTTC CASSFGTDSYEQYF TRBV5-4 . TRBJ2-7 TRBD1
TGCGCCAGCAGCTTGCTAGCGGGAGTTAATGAGCAGTTCTTC CASSLLAGVNEQFF TRBV5-1 . TRBJ2-1 TRBD2
TGTGCCACCTCCTGCTATGGGCGGCGGGAGTGTGGTGAGCAGTTCTTC CATSCYGRRECGEQFF TRBV27 . TRBJ2-1 TRBD2
TGTGCCACCAGCAAAGGCGAGGGGCGCTTTGGCTACAATGAGCAGTTCTTC CATSKGEGRFGYNEQFF TRBV15 . TRBJ2-1 .
TGTGCCATCAGTATTCAGCGGGACCACAATGAGCAGTTCTTC CAISIQRDHNEQFF TRBV10-3 . TRBJ2-1 TRBD2
TGTGCCTGGGAATCCGGGACAGGGGGCGCGGGCGGCTACACCTTC CAWESGTGGAGGYTF TRBV30 . TRBJ1-2 TRBD1
TGTGCCTGGAGTGTAGTGAGGGGCCTGGAGACCCAGTACTTC CAWSVVRGLETQYF TRBV30 . TRBJ2-5 .
TGCGCCAGCAGTCGTGGGACAGGGAATTCCTACGAGCAGTACTTC CASSRGTGNSYEQYF TRBV10-1 few TRBJ2-7 TRBD1
TGTGCCAGCAGCGGGACAGGGTACGGTCTAGCGGGTTCCTACGAGCAGTACTTC CASSGTGYGLAGSYEQYF TRBV7-8 . TRBJ2-7 .
TGTGCCAGCAGCTCTACTTTTGAGCAGTTCTTC CASSSTFEQFF TRBV5-4 . TRBJ2-1 .
TGCGCCAGCAGCTTGGGAACTCTAGCCTCTGGGGCCAACGTCCTGACTTTC CASSLGTLASGANVLTF TRBV5-1 . TRBJ2-6 .
TGTGCCAGCAGGGGGACAGTCGATAATTCACCCCTCCACTTT CASRGTVDNSPLHF TRBV2 . TRBJ1-6 TRBD1
TGTGCCAGCAGCTTATCGACAGGGCGGGGTGAAAAACTGTTTTTT CASSLSTGRGEKLFF TRBV7-2 . TRBJ1-4 TRBD1
TGTGCCAGCAGCTTAGCGGAGGCCAGGGTGGGGACCCAGTACTTC CASSLAEARVGTQYF TRBV7-9 few TRBJ2-5 .
TGTGCCAGCCTGTTGGGCGCGGGGACTGAAGCTTTCTTT CASLLGAGTEAFF TRBV2 once TRBJ1-1 .
TGTGCCACCCGGGCCCCAGGGGCGAGGGCTGAAGCTTTCTTT CATRAPGARAEAFF TRBV10-3 . TRBJ1-1 .
TGTGCCAGCTCACCAGCGGTATATAGCACAGATACGCAGTATTTT CASSPAVYSTDTQYF TRBV18 once TRBJ2-3 .
TGTGCCAGCAGCGCCGGGACTAACTACGAGCAGTACTTC CASSAGTNYEQYF TRBV5-4 . TRBJ2-7 TRBD2
TGTGCCAGCAGCTTGTTAGGGGGCGGGTACGAGCAGTACTTC CASSLLGGGYEQYF TRBV5-5 . TRBJ2-7 TRBD1
TGCAGCGTGCTGGAGAACACTGAAGCTTTCTTT CSVLENTEAFF TRBV29-1 few TRBJ1-1 .
TGTGCCAGCAGCATCGAGACAGTTAACTATGGCTACACCTTC CASSIETVNYGYTF TRBV28 . TRBJ1-2 .